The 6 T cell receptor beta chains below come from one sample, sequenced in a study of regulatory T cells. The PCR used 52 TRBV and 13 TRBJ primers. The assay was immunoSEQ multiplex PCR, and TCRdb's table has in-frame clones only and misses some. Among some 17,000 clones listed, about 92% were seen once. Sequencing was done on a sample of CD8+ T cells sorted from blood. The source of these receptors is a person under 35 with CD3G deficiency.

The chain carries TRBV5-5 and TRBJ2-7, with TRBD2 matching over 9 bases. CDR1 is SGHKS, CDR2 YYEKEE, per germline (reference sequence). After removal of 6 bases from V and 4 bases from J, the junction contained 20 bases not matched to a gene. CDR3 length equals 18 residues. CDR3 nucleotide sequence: TGTGCCAGCACCCGCCTCGGAGCGGGGGGCCGGGGGAGGTACGAGCAGTACTTC. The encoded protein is CASTRLGAGGRGRYEQYF. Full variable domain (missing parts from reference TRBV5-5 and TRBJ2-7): DAGVTQSPTHLIKTRGQQVTLRCSPISGHKSVSWYQQVLGQGPQFIFQYYEKEERGRGNFPDRFSARQFPNYSSELNVNALLLGDSALYLCASTRLGAGGRGRYEQYFGPGTRLTVT.

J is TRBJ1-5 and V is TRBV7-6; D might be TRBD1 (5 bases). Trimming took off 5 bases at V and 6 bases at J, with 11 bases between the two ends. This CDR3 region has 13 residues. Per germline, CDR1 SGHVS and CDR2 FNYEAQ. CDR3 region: CASSQSGSQPQHF. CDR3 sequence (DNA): TGTGCCAGCAGCCAGTCAGGGAGTCAGCCCCAGCATTTT.

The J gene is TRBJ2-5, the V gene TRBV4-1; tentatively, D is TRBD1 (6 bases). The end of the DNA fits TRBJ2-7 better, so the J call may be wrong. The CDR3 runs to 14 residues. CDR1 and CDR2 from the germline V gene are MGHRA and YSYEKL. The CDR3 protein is CASSQGTGTYEQYF. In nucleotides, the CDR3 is TGCGCCAGCAGCCAAGGAACAGGGACCTACGAGCAGTACTTC.

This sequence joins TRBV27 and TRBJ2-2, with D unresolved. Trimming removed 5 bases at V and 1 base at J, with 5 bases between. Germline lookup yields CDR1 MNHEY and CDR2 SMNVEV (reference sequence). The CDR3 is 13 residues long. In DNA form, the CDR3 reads TGTGCCAGCAGTATCTTGAACACCGGGGAGCTGTTTTTT. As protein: CASSILNTGELFF.

In DNA form, the CDR3 reads TGTGCCAGCAGCCTGCACGGGATACAGTACTTC. Its translation is CASSLHGIQYF. The rearrangement joins TRBV7-6 to TRBJ2-7; a possible D gene is TRBD2 (5 bases). CDR1 SGHVS and CDR2 FNYEAQ come from the germline V gene. This CDR3 is 11 amino acids long. Trimming pared 5 bases from V and 10 bases from J, leaving 12 bases between.

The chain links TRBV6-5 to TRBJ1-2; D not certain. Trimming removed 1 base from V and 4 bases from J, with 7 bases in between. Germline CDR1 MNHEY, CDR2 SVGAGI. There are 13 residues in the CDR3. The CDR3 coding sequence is TGTGCCAGCAGTTACTTAGTCAGCTATGGCTACACCTTC. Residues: CASSYLVSYGYTF.